This TCR beta chain was sequenced during a study of CD8+CD57+ T cells in acquired aplastic anemia. Genomic DNA templated the TCR beta VDJ and CDR3 profiling. Via MiXCR, TCRdb re-called the reads, giving one row per CDR3 protein. The data contain 250,000 or so distinct CDR3 sequences, more than 45% of them singletons. Those patients picked for sequencing had displayed CD8+CD57+ cell expansion on flow cytometry. This CDR3 is 14 amino acids long. With 4 bases removed from V and 6 bases from J, the gap between germline ends came to 15 bases. Germline CDR1 SGHDN, CDR2 FVKESK. This clonotype was found many times. Antigen specificity is unknown. Study findings and constraints: Roughly 30 CD8+ CDR3 sequences occurred in both the patients and the controls.

The chain is built from TRBV14 and TRBJ1-1; no clear D. What was sequenced was sorted CD4+, CD8+, or CD8+CD57+ T cells (not recorded which) from PBMCs. This TCR was sampled from a human donor with aplastic anemia. The chain's CDR3 is CASSPEAGEPEAFF. Here the CDR3 DNA reads TGTGCCAGCAGCCCTGAGGCAGGAGAACCTGAAGCTTTCTTT.